The sequence of this T cell receptor (beta chain) was determined in a study of regulatory T cells in long-lasting Graves disease. Study conclusions and caveats: Persistent cases favored TRBV28, TRBJ1-2 and TRBJ2-5.

Documented time point: newly diagnosed GD, antithyroid drugs for less than 3 months. With RNA extracted from PBMCs as input, the TCR library was made. A volume of 7 to 9 milliliters of peripheral blood was collected in EDTA tubes. Researchers made TCR beta libraries by using iRepertoire HTBI primers and running Arm-PCR on CDR3 regions. One entry per CDR3 protein, called by TCRdb with MiXCR from the multiplex PCR reads. The sample includes around 460,000 distinct CDR3 sequences, 12% to 15% of them seen just once. As for this clonotype: Its matching antigen is unknown.

The CDR3 consists of 14 residues. The V end lost 5 bases, the J end lost 6 bases, and 13 bases lay between the germline ends. Looked up from germline, CDR1 is MNHEY and CDR2 is SVGEGT. These data were also reused for a study on T cells in Graves' hyperthyroidism and ophthalmopathy. In that study: Most clonotypes expanded in thyroid above 0.001 were likewise present in blood. From stable hyperthyroidism, ophthalmopathy was set apart by a 13 V-J model.

Sequences were derived from peripheral blood mononuclear cells (PBMCs), sampled at new diagnosis, from a patient treated with antithyroid drugs. This TCR came from a woman in her forties or fifties with Graves disease. The chain has TRBV6-2 or TRBV6-3 and TRBJ2-2; D unclear. The CDR3, as DNA: TGTGCCAGCAGTAGTCCAGCCTCCCCCGGGGAGCTGTTTTTT. This sequence encodes CASSSPASPGELFF.